The 18 T cell receptor beta chains below come from one sample, sequenced in a study of technical replicates of blood from several donors. Assay: immunoSEQ multiplex PCR; the TCRdb copy retains only in-frame clones and omits some. There are 84,000 or so clones in the sample; 90% to 95% occur only once, and roughly 0.25% lies in the top ten. The source material was T cells isolated from PBMCs. The source of these receptors is a human donor in good health.

The V and J genes are TRBV5-6 and TRBJ2-1; 7 bases are a match to TRBD2. The CDR3 spans 15 residues. CDR1 and CDR2 from the germline V gene are SGHDT and YYEEEE. After removal of 4 bases from V and 3 bases from J, the junction contained 7 bases not matched to a gene. The CDR3 region is CASSNPRTSYNEQFF. The CDR3 DNA sequence: TGTGCCAGCAGCAACCCCCGGACTAGCTACAATGAGCAGTTCTTC.

The rearrangement uses TRBV6-5 and TRBJ1-4, with 7 bases matching TRBD1. The CDR3 has 15 amino acids. Unmatched junction bases numbered 5, after V lost 4 bases and J lost 3 bases. CDR1 is MNHEY, CDR2 SVGAGI, per germline. CDR3 DNA: TGTGCCAGCAGTTTAAGGGGGCTTGCTAATGAAAAACTGTTTTTT. This gives the protein CASSLRGLANEKLFF.

The J gene is TRBJ2-7, the V gene TRBV25-1; D is ambiguous. The CDR3 runs to 12 residues. V was pared by 4 bases and J by 6 bases, with 10 bases between. Germline CDR1 and CDR2: MGHDK and SYGVNS. CDR3 protein: CASSALLGEQYF. CDR3 bases: TGTGCCAGCAGTGCACTCCTAGGCGAGCAGTACTTC.

V is TRBV7-9 and J is TRBJ1-4; 8 bases match TRBD1. The CDR3 spans 18 residues. V trimming: 4 bases; J trimming: 14 bases; junction bases outside the gene matches: 24. Germline lookup yields CDR1 SEHNR and CDR2 FQNEAQ (reference sequence). CDR3 amino acids: CASSSATGGVWGRGRLFF. CDR3 in DNA: TGTGCCAGCAGCTCGGCCACAGGGGGTGTATGGGGAAGGGGACGGCTGTTTTTT.

V gene TRBV21-1 combines with J gene TRBJ1-1. TRBV21-1 is flagged as a pseudogene. The CDR3 runs to 18 residues. The DNA for the CDR3 is TGTGCCAGCAGCTACTCTCCGCGATCCCGGGAGCCGAACACTGAAGCTTTCTTT. Amino acids: CASSYSPRSREPNTEAFF.

V and J are TRBV10-3 and TRBJ2-5, with TRBD1 matching over 7 bases. Trimming cost V 3 bases and J 0 bases; bases outside gene matches: 7. This CDR3 has 16 amino acids. Germline loops: CDR1 ENHRY, CDR2 SYGVKD. The CDR3 region is CAISEGTAPYQETQYF. CDR3 DNA: TGTGCCATCAGTGAAGGGACAGCCCCGTACCAAGAGACCCAGTACTTC.

V gene TRBV5-5 combines with J gene TRBJ1-6; the D gene is possibly TRBD1 (5 bases). CDR1 is SGHKS, CDR2 YYEKEE, per germline (reference sequence). V lost 0 bases and J 9 bases, leaving 13 bases between the germline ends. The CDR3 has 15 residues. The CDR3 loop is CASSLVGGMTSPLHF. DNA of the CDR3: TGTGCCAGCAGCTTGGTCGGGGGTATGACTTCACCCCTCCACTTT.

The V call is TRBV29-1, the J call TRBJ2-1, with 9 bases that match TRBD2. Losses at the gene ends were 3 bases for V and 1 base for J; bases not matched to a gene: 4. Germline values: CDR1 SQVTM, CDR2 ANQGSEA. This CDR3 contains 15 residues. CDR3 sequence reads: CSVEGGRESYNEQFF. DNA for the CDR3: TGCAGCGTTGAGGGCGGGAGGGAATCCTACAATGAGCAGTTCTTC.

This clone was detected only a few times. The J gene is TRBJ1-1, the V gene TRBV20-1, with D uncertain. The germline V gene has CDR1 DFQATT and CDR2 SNEGSKA (reference sequence). The CDR3 runs to 11 residues. The CDR3 sequence is CISWGGTEAFF. CDR3 in DNA: TGCATCTCTTGGGGAGGCACTGAAGCTTTCTTT.

The J gene is TRBJ2-1, the V gene TRBV7-9; 9 nucleotides align to TRBD1. The V segment lost 4 bases and the J segment 6 bases; nucleotides outside the gene matches: 4. Germline V gene sequence: CDR1 SEHNR, CDR2 FQNEAQ (reference sequence). The CDR3 sequence is 14 residues long. This chain's CDR3 is CASSSGTGINEQFF. The DNA of the CDR3 is TGTGCCAGCAGCTCCGGGACAGGGATCAATGAGCAGTTCTTC.

The gene calls are TRBV19 and TRBJ2-2; 7 bases match TRBD2. Germline CDR1 LNHDA, CDR2 SQIVND (reference sequence). The V segment lost 4 bases and the J segment 4 bases; nucleotides outside the gene matches: 6. This CDR3 is built from 15 residues. The CDR3, as DNA: TGTGCCAGTAGTACCTCACTAGCGACCACCGGGGAGCTGTTTTTT. It is translated as CASSTSLATTGELFF. Filled out from reference TRBV19 and TRBJ2-2, the complete variable domain reads DGGITQSPKYLFRKEGQNVTLSCEQNLNHDAMYWYRQDPGQGLRLIYYSQIVNDFQKGDIAEGYSVSREKKESFPLTVTSAQKNPTAFYLCASSTSLATTGELFFGEGSRLTVL.

This clone was detected only once. The chain is built from TRBV30 and TRBJ1-1, with D maybe TRBD1 (6 bases). Trimming stripped 6 bases from V and 6 bases from J, with 14 bases between. The CDR3 is 12 residues long. In germline, CDR1 is GTSNPN, CDR2 SVGIG (reference sequence). CDR3 loop: CACTGYPPEAFF. CDR3 DNA sequence: TGTGCCTGCACAGGGTATCCCCCTGAAGCTTTCTTT.

The V call is TRBV29-1, the J call TRBJ2-7; 7 bases are a match to TRBD2. Germline trimming cut 4 bases from V and 3 bases from J; bases unmatched to any gene: 0. The CDR3 totals 11 residues. In germline, CDR1 is SQVTM, CDR2 ANQGSEA. The CDR3: CSVGGGYEQYF. Here the CDR3 DNA reads TGCAGCGTTGGCGGGGGCTACGAGCAGTACTTC.

V usage is TRBV5-1 and J usage is TRBJ1-1, with TRBD1 as a possible D gene (5 bases). The CDR3 consists of 15 residues. Trimming shortened V by 4 bases and J by 3 bases, and 16 bases separated the two germline ends. Germline loops: CDR1 SGHRS, CDR2 YFSETQ. The CDR3 loop reads CASSLLPNRHTEAFF. The CDR3 nucleotides read TGCGCCAGCAGCCTATTGCCAAACAGGCACACTGAAGCTTTCTTT.

The gene calls are TRBV7-3 and TRBJ1-1; D is perhaps TRBD1 (5 bases). This CDR3 region has 14 residues. V was pared by 2 bases and J by 1 base, with 8 bases between. Germline V gene data show CDR1 as SGHTA and CDR2 as FQGTGA. CDR3 residues: CASSLQGANTEAFF. The CDR3 DNA reads TGTGCCAGCAGCTTACAGGGTGCGAACACTGAAGCTTTCTTT.

The J gene is TRBJ1-2, the V gene TRBV6-5; D is ambiguous. Germline loops: CDR1 MNHEY, CDR2 SVGAGI. The CDR3 sequence is 15 residues long. Trimming stripped 0 bases from V and 2 bases from J, with 10 bases between. CDR3 loop: CASSYSQTRNYGYTF. CDR3 in DNA: TGTGCCAGCAGTTACTCCCAGACAAGAAACTATGGCTACACCTTC.

The chain uses TRBV29-1 and TRBJ1-1; D might be TRBD1 (5 bases). V was shortened by 5 bases and J by 1 base, with 23 bases between the two germline ends. CDR3 size: 17 residues. Germline V lookup: CDR1 SQVTM, CDR2 ANQGSEA. CDR3 amino acids: CSVNNLGGFKKNTEAFF. CDR3 coding DNA: TGCAGCGTTAATAATCTGGGGGGGTTTAAGAAGAACACTGAAGCTTTCTTT.

This clone showed up just once. The V gene is TRBV19, the J gene TRBJ2-7; TRBD2 aligns across 8 bases. The CDR3 has 14 amino acids. The germline V gene has CDR1 LNHDA and CDR2 SQIVND (reference sequence). V lost 1 base to trimming and J lost 3 bases; unmatched junction nucleotides: 2. This CDR3 reads CASSIAGGDYEQYF. CDR3 DNA sequence: TGTGCCAGTAGTATAGCGGGAGGGGACTACGAGCAGTACTTC.